This T cell receptor (beta chain) emerged from a study of cytomegalovirus exposure and HLA in healthy donors. At the level of the study: Earlier sequencing of about 200 million T cells yielded 120 million or so unique TCR beta sequences. Findings and caveats of the study: Most CMV-associated TCR beta chains were later found to appear HLA-restricted. A later analysis reportedly found that, within productive TCRs, an Asian-associated ancestry cluster had fewer N-insertions than the mean observed across the 666 donors. Researchers counted around 180 TCR beta chains as cytomegalovirus-associated.

PCR involved 60 Vbeta and 13 Jbeta primers. This table comes from immunoSEQ multiplex PCR, and its TCRdb copy is limited to in-frame clones, with some not included. The top ten hold 2.9% of the sample, which has about 210,000 clones, roughly 80% seen once. Trimming took 6 bases from V and 4 from J; bases not matched to a gene: 5. Germline-derived CDR1 and CDR2 are MDHEN and SYDVKM. The CDR3 consists of 13 residues. Turning to this clone: The antigen remains unidentified.

The receptor's source is a young man in good health and CMV-seronegative. V usage is TRBV28 and J usage is TRBJ1-2; 7 bases map to TRBD1. Sequenced input: PBMCs. As DNA, the CDR3 is TGTGCCAGCAGCCGGGACAGCCTCTATGGCTACACCTTC. This gives the protein CASSRDSLYGYTF.